The 24 T cell receptor beta chains reported below all come from one sample, sequenced in a study of cytomegalovirus exposure and HLA in healthy donors. It was with 60 Vbeta and 13 Jbeta primers that the PCR ran. Clones were read by immunoSEQ multiplex PCR, and TCRdb kept only the in-frame ones, dropping some. This sample has roughly 190,000 clones, with more than 75% found just once. Sequenced input: PBMCs. The source of these receptors is a young woman in good health and CMV-seronegative.

The chain is built from TRBV12-5 and TRBJ1-1; possibly TRBD1 for D (6 bases). Deletions cut 6 bases from V and 2 bases from J, with 16 bases between. The CDR3 extends over 15 amino acids. Germline loops: CDR1 LGHNT, CDR2 FRNRAP. CDR3 coding DNA: TGTGCTAGTGGCCTACGGACAGCAATAAACACTGAAGCTTTCTTT. This gives the protein CASGLRTAINTEAFF.

This chain links TRBV5-6 with TRBJ2-5; tentatively, D is TRBD2 (6 bases). This CDR3 comprises 13 residues. The germline V and J ends were trimmed by 0 bases and 3 bases, with 6 bases remaining between them. Germline V gene lookup returns CDR1 SGHDT and CDR2 YYEEEE. The CDR3 DNA reads as TGTGCCAGCAGCTTGGGGGGGGAAGAGACCCAGTACTTC. Translating gives CASSLGGEETQYF.

This clone was picked up a small number of times. In DNA, the CDR3 is TGTGCCAGCAGCGTAGGGCCCGCAGGGAGGTCCTACGAGCAGTACTTC. This gives the protein CASSVGPAGRSYEQYF. V usage is TRBV9 and J usage is TRBJ2-7; perhaps TRBD2 as D (6 bases). The ends were cut back, 0 bases at V and 1 base at J, with 14 bases in the middle. Per germline, CDR1 SGDLS and CDR2 YYNGEE. This CDR3 contains 16 residues.

The J gene is TRBJ2-1, the V gene TRBV29-1, with 7 bases aligning to TRBD2. The CDR3 is made up of 12 amino acids. Per germline, CDR1 SQVTM and CDR2 ANQGSEA. With V trimmed by 7 bases and J by 8 bases, 8 bases remained unmatched. The CDR3 DNA reads as TGCAGCGCCTATCGGGACTATCATGAGCAGTTCTTC. It translates to CSAYRDYHEQFF.

A single count supports this clone. The chain combines TRBV5-1 with TRBJ2-5; a weak D match, TRBD2 (5 bases). The CDR3 has 14 amino acids. Trimming took off 4 bases at V and 2 bases at J, with 12 bases between the two ends. In germline, CDR1 is SGHRS, CDR2 YFSETQ. CDR3 nucleotide sequence: TGCGCCAGCAGCCCGACTACTGGGCAAGAGACCCAGTACTTC. This sequence encodes CASSPTTGQETQYF.

This clone appeared once. J is TRBJ2-7 and V is TRBV5-1, with TRBD1 identical over 7 bases. V lost 5 bases to trimming and J lost 7 bases; unmatched junction nucleotides: 9. Germline assignment: CDR1 SGHRS and CDR2 YFSETQ. The CDR3 is made up of 13 amino acids. The CDR3 nucleotides are TGCGCCAGCAGGTCTGACAGGGAATGGGAGCAGTACTTC. Protein: CASRSDREWEQYF.

The chain joins TRBV5-1 to TRBJ2-5; tentatively, D is TRBD2 (5 bases). This CDR3 region has 14 residues. The germline CDR1 and CDR2 sequences are SGHRS and YFSETQ. The V end lost 1 base, the J end lost 2 bases, and 9 bases lay between the germline ends. CDR3 protein: CASSLSSSQETQYF. The CDR3 nucleotides read TGCGCCAGCAGCTTGTCTAGCTCACAAGAGACCCAGTACTTC.

V is TRBV11-3 and J is TRBJ2-3; TRBD1 might be the D (5 bases). V was shortened by 5 bases and J by 6 bases, with 21 bases between the two germline ends. The length of the CDR3 is 16 residues. Germline-derived CDR1 and CDR2 are SGHNT and YENEEA. The CDR3 region has the DNA TGTGCCAGCAGCAATAGGCAGGGCTACGAGGATGATACGCAGTATTTT. Translating gives CASSNRQGYEDDTQYF.

This clone occurred a few times. This sequence joins TRBV28 and TRBJ1-2; TRBD1 might be the D (5 bases). The V gene's germline CDR1 is MDHEN and CDR2 SYDVKM. This CDR3 has 14 amino acids. The V end lost 6 bases, the J end lost 2 bases, and 13 bases lay between the germline ends. As DNA, the CDR3 is TGTGCCAGCAGCGACGCAGGGTCCAACTATGGCTACACCTTC. Translating it yields CASSDAGSNYGYTF.

The chain recombines TRBV7-2 with TRBJ2-7; possibly TRBD2 for D (6 bases). V lost 4 bases and J lost 1, with 8 bases in between. The germline V gene has CDR1 SGHTA and CDR2 FQGNSA. The CDR3 is made up of 13 amino acids. The CDR3 loop is CASSSDYSYEQYF. As DNA, the CDR3 is TGTGCCAGCAGCTCGGACTATTCCTACGAGCAGTACTTC.

This chain joins TRBV25-1 and TRBJ1-1, with D perhaps matching TRBD1 (6 bases). V was pared by 2 bases and J by 4 bases, with 11 bases between. There are 14 residues in the CDR3. Germline-derived CDR1 and CDR2 are MGHDK and SYGVNS. In DNA form, the CDR3 reads TGTGCCAGCAGTGAAACTGGACAGTCCACTGAAGCTTTCTTT. Translated, it gives CASSETGQSTEAFF.

This clone is a singleton in its sample. This chain links TRBV7-9 with TRBJ2-7, with 7 bases aligning to TRBD1. CDR3 length: 14 residues. The ends lost 1 base at V and 2 bases at J; junction bases unmatched: 2. Germline V CDR1 and CDR2: SEHNR, FQNEAQ (reference sequence). The CDR3 here is CASSLEQGPYEQYF. The DNA for the CDR3 is TGTGCCAGCAGCTTAGAACAGGGGCCCTACGAGCAGTACTTC.

The J gene is TRBJ1-1, the V gene TRBV20-1; no clear D gene. Germline CDR1 reads DFQATT; CDR2 reads SNEGSKA (reference sequence). The V and J ends lost 4 bases and 3 bases respectively, with 6 bases between them. The CDR3 spans 11 residues. The CDR3 spells CSAKLDTEAFF. CDR3 in DNA: TGCAGTGCTAAATTAGACACTGAAGCTTTCTTT.

This chain joins TRBV7-9 and TRBJ1-2; 12 bases align to TRBD1. V was clipped by 0 bases and J by 2 bases; unmatched bases: 1. Germline V lookup: CDR1 SEHNR, CDR2 FQNEAQ (reference sequence). The CDR3 loop spans 16 amino acids. The CDR3 is CASSLAGTGGNYGYTF. CDR3 nucleotide sequence: TGTGCCAGCAGCTTAGCCGGGACAGGGGGCAACTATGGCTACACCTTC.

This chain uses TRBV27 with TRBJ1-5; D ambiguous. CDR1 is MNHEY and CDR2 is SMNVEV in the germline V gene (reference sequence). The CDR3 loop spans 17 amino acids. Trimming pared 5 bases from V and 0 bases from J, leaving 17 bases between. The CDR3 sequence: CASSPQPSRYSNQPQHF. The DNA of the CDR3 is TGTGCCAGCAGTCCCCAACCTTCGAGGTATAGCAATCAGCCCCAGCATTTT.

The CDR3 reads CASSPNILTPNEKLFF. DNA of the CDR3: TGTGCCAGCTCACCTAACATTTTGACACCCAATGAAAAACTGTTTTTT. The chain employs TRBV18 and TRBJ1-4; D call uncertain. The V end lost 3 bases, the J end lost 5 bases, and 16 bases lay between the germline ends. The CDR3 sequence is 16 residues long. In germline, CDR1 is KGHSH, CDR2 LQKENI.

V is TRBV5-1 and J is TRBJ2-5; 9 bases line up with TRBD1. Trimming took 5 bases from V and 4 from J; bases not matched to a gene: 6. Germline CDR1 is SGHRS and CDR2 is YFSETQ. CDR3 length: 14 amino acids. CDR3 coding DNA: TGCGCCAGCAGTGGACAGGGGTCAGGAGAGACCCAGTACTTC. Translating gives CASSGQGSGETQYF.

This clone appeared a few times. This sequence joins TRBV18 and TRBJ1-1; TRBD1 aligns across 10 bases. The CDR3 has 16 residues. The J segment lost 5 bases and the V segment lost 2 bases, leaving 8 bases of the junction unmatched. Germline CDR1 is KGHSH and CDR2 is LQKENI. The CDR3 is CASSPLGQGMGTEAFF. CDR3 DNA sequence: TGTGCCAGCTCACCATTGGGACAGGGGATGGGAACTGAAGCTTTCTTT.

V and J are TRBV5-4 and TRBJ2-7, with 8 bases matching TRBD2. The CDR3 consists of 14 residues. Trimming took 1 base from V and 0 from J; bases not matched to a gene: 0. Germline lookup yields CDR1 SGHNT and CDR2 YYREEE (reference sequence). The CDR3, as DNA: TGTGCCAGCAGCTTGCGGGGGGGCTCCTACGAGCAGTACTTC. Encoded protein: CASSLRGGSYEQYF.

This chain uses TRBV19 with TRBJ2-1; D might be TRBD1 (5 bases). The CDR3 totals 15 residues. The V end lost 7 bases, the J end lost 3 bases, and 16 bases lay between the germline ends. CDR1 is LNHDA, CDR2 SQIVND, per germline (reference sequence). CDR3 nucleotides: TGTGCCAGTACCCTCCGGCAGGGTGGCTACAATGAGCAGTTCTTC. It yields the protein CASTLRQGGYNEQFF.

V usage is TRBV11-3 and J usage is TRBJ2-7, with D maybe TRBD2 (5 bases). The CDR3 extends over 13 amino acids. Looked up from germline, CDR1 is SGHNT and CDR2 is YENEEA. Trimming removed 6 bases at V and 3 bases at J, with 12 bases between. This chain's CDR3 is CASSQTTYYEQYF. Here the CDR3 DNA reads TGTGCCAGCAGTCAGACTACCTACTACGAGCAGTACTTC.

The rearrangement joins TRBV20-1 to TRBJ2-1; a weak D match, TRBD2 (6 bases). Trimming stripped 3 bases from V and 7 bases from J, with 7 bases between. Germline V gene sequence: CDR1 DFQATT, CDR2 SNEGSKA (reference sequence). This CDR3 spans 11 amino acids. The CDR3 DNA follows: TGCAGTGCTAGCGCGGGGAATGAGCAGTTCTTC. Translating gives CSASAGNEQFF.

This clone was seen a single time. The chain is built from TRBV5-1 and TRBJ2-7; 9 nucleotides agree with TRBD1. With 6 bases clipped from V and 2 bases from J, the junction kept 6 bases outside the gene matches. Germline loops: CDR1 SGHRS, CDR2 YFSETQ. The length of the CDR3 is 14 residues. Here the CDR3 reads CASKTTGGTYEQYF. In nucleotides, the CDR3 is TGCGCCAGCAAGACGACAGGGGGAACCTACGAGCAGTACTTC. The full variable domain, rest sourced from reference TRBV5-1 and TRBJ2-7, is KAGVTQTPRYLIKTRGQQVTLSCSPISGHRSVSWYQQTPGQGLQFLFEYFSETQRNKGNFPGRFSGRQFSNSRSEMNVSTLELGDSALYLCASKTTGGTYEQYFGPGTRLTVT.

V is TRBV19 and J is TRBJ1-2; 10 bases are shared with TRBD1. Germline V CDR1 and CDR2: LNHDA, SQIVND (reference sequence). V shed 6 bases and J 1 base; nucleotides not matched to a gene: 2. This CDR3 spans 14 amino acids. The CDR3 sequence: CASRGTGDNYGYTF. CDR3 sequence (DNA): TGTGCCAGTAGAGGGACAGGGGATAACTATGGCTACACCTTC.